This T cell receptor (beta chain) was captured by sequencing in a study of CD8 T cells in Susac syndrome. Reverse transcription of roughly 0.5 to 1 ug RNA was carried out with random hexamers. Amplification of TCR beta CDR3 used immunoSEQ multiplex PCR across 54 Vbeta and 13 Jbeta. MiXCR was run by TCRdb on the immunoSEQ multiplex PCR reads, yielding one entry per CDR3 protein. The table has around 80,000 distinct CDR3 sequences, roughly 92% seen once; the top ten hold less than 0.55%. Comment on this clonotype: Its antigen is unidentified.

Whole-study findings and limits: The study acknowledged a relatively small number of individuals in its TCR sequencing and HLA analysis.

Material: CD8+ T cells from PBMCs. The clonotype originates from a human donor with Susac syndrome.

CDR3 sequence: CASFGGGRGTDTQYF. CDR3 nucleotides: TGTGCCAGCTTCGGCGGGGGGCGAGGCACAGATACGCAGTATTTT. The chain joins TRBV3-1 to TRBJ2-3; 8 bases line up with TRBD2. CDR3 length: 15 residues. CDR1 LGHDT and CDR2 YNNKEL come from the germline V gene (reference sequence). The V gene end was trimmed by 8 bases and the J gene end by 1 base; junction bases not matched to a gene: 8.